Reported below is one T cell receptor (beta chain). Its antigen remains undetermined. Qualities for individual bases were not recorded, and no much larger clone is one base off. The sample is drawn from a study of cytomegalovirus exposure and HLA in healthy donors (dated by TCRdb to about 2017). About the study as a whole: In an earlier analysis of 550 to 750 of the donors, around 290 Gb of sequence data and 100 million or so unique TCR beta sequences from about 190 million T cells were reported. Donor age, sex, ethnicity and CMV serostatus were compiled together with the repertoire data. The study combined high-throughput TCR immunosequencing, statistical association of individual TCRs with disease status, and machine learning to predict cytomegalovirus infection status. The study aimed to test whether signatures of past pathogen exposure could be identified by cataloging public T cell receptors. Typing coverage varied by locus: about 620-630 donors for A, B, C, DRB1 and DQB1; about 520 for DQA1; some 610 for DPA1; some 470 for DPB1. Rather than using new phenotypic data, the later analysis identified candidate immune exposures from TCR beta sequences and from how often those sequences occurred across donors. An early release covering roughly 600 HLA-typed donors comprised approximately 300 gigabases of sequencing data and about 90 million unique TCR sequences. Roughly 5 DR-DQ haplotypes were handled as single units for association and clustering, since linkage in the cohort was strong. Both class I and class II loci were covered by HLA typing, at four-digit resolution. All discovery cohort repertoires had been generated on a single sequencing platform. Using immunosequencing, the study profiled T cell repertoires from about 620 subjects and related those repertoires to cytomegalovirus serostatus. A later analysis re-analyzed previously published TCR beta repertoires from 660 or so donors and added high-resolution HLA genotyping to study TCR occurrence patterns. Of the 300 to 500 genotyped donors, 70% to 90% were placed in the genetic ancestry cluster associated with self-reported Caucasian donors. In a later genetic analysis, genome-wide SNP genotypes for about 65% of the 666 donors were used, and that subset was treated as a discovery cohort. Besides the first cohort of 550 to 750 subjects, a separate validation cohort made up of over a hundred different subjects was used. To decide whether each TCR beta V gene segment behaved as functional or pseudogenic, an earlier analysis of nearly 600 of the donors relied on high-throughput TCR beta sequencing. On average, roughly 250,000 unique TCR beta nucleotide sequences were sequenced per donor among 398 genotyped donors of the cohort, with roughly 18% of those sequences being non-productive. What the research found in general, with its limitations: A further reported finding was that TCR beta sequences accurately predicted the HLA-A and HLA-B alleles for most subjects in the first cohort. An association between a missense DCLRE1C variant and V-gene and J-gene trimming of TCR beta chains was found in a later genetic analysis and replicated in an independent cohort. It was suggested by the authors that the approach could potentially be generalized to other disease states and immunological phenotypes. The study gave a list of over 150 TCR beta chains associated with cytomegalovirus. According to a later analysis, TCR association rates differed among HLA loci, with DRB1 alleles showing the most associated TCRs and HLA-C alleles showing the fewest. In a later analysis, several top co-occurrence clusters were reported to appear linked to parvovirus B19, influenza, CMV and Epstein-Barr virus. The presence/absence analyses assumed that sequencing depth was roughly uniform across donors, and that assumption may not be true. A cluster of highly shared sequence variants was judged likely to represent a technical artifact of the sequencing pipeline. A later analysis associated 17,000 or so TCR beta sequences with specific HLA alleles at a false discovery rate of 0.05. Some IMGT-functional V segments, including TRBV6-2 and TRBV6-3, could not be told apart with the 87-base-pair reads, so those segments were excluded. Cytomegalovirus status was reported to be diagnosed by the classifier with high specificity and sensitivity in both the original and validation cohorts. Because HLA typing was missing for some donors at each locus, association tests included only the typed subset. In a later genetic analysis, fewer N-insertions in productive TCRs were reported among donors in an Asian-associated ancestry cluster than the roughly 670-donor mean. Broadly in line with IMGT annotations, most TCR beta V segments showed up in productive rearrangements about 90% or about 30% of the time in an earlier analysis of 450 to 600 of the donors. Only TCR beta chains were sequenced in this cohort, and the absence of alpha or paired-chain data limited detectable features. In a later analysis, HLA-associated TCR beta chains were found to be more clonally expanded and to have lower generation probabilities than equally common non-associated chains. About 17 rarely observed V segments, including chromosome 9 orphons, were excluded from the earlier analysis of several hundred of the donors because counts were too low. Most TCR sequences were seen in very few donors, while some public TCRs were found in many individuals. Most CMV-associated TCR beta chains appeared to be HLA-restricted in a later analysis, and the HLA associations seemed to be driven largely by CMV exposure. In vitro tests confirmed that a few of the cytomegalovirus-associated TCR beta chains recognize cytomegalovirus antigens. For the cohort, immune exposure information was limited to CMV serostatus. Correlated functional status among segregating V segments might reflect linkage disequilibrium, but an unknown experimental factor could not be ruled out. When HLA alleles, especially DR and DQ, strongly co-occurred, attributing TCR associations to individual alleles was difficult.

The library was obtained by the immunoSEQ multiplex PCR assay. The multiplex PCR relied on a mix of 60 forward primers for TCR Vbeta segments and 13 reverse primers for TCR Jbeta segments. The CDR3 region of rearranged TCR beta genes was amplified from genomic DNA by a multiplex PCR assay. On the Illumina HiSeq System, the amplified TCR beta libraries were sequenced as 87-base-pair reads. In the paper's pipeline: A later analysis tallied 75 million to 95 million unique TCR beta chains across the 666 repertoires, and some 10 million of those chains were shared by two or more donors. To remove PCR and sequencing errors, raw reads were error-corrected and collapsed into unique sequences using a nearest-neighbor algorithm that merged closely related sequences. To assign V, D and J gene segments, CDR3 sequences were aligned to IMGT reference sequences. For a sequence to be retained, a match of at least six nucleotides was required to both a V gene segment and a J gene segment. A rearrangement counted as productive if the CDR3 had no stop codons and remained in frame with V and J, and every other rearrangement counted as non-productive. CDR3 was defined according to IMGT convention as the region running from the second conserved V-encoded cysteine to the conserved J-encoded phenylalanine. The earlier analysis of about 620 of the donors excluded sequences that lacked an unambiguous match to a single V gene segment. An earlier analysis of 587 of the donors classified V segments as functional when productive rearrangements were above 56.7% and as segregating when the standard deviation between donors was above 5%. To diagnose cytomegalovirus status from the catalog of TCR beta chain sequences, a statistical classification framework was built. V and J gene assignment, in a later analysis, came from comparing TCR nucleotide sequences with IMGT/GENE-DB human TR gene sequences. In a later analysis, CDR3 sequences and most-parsimonious VDJ recombination scenarios were assigned using the TCRdist pipeline. In a later analysis, each TCR beta chain was defined by its CDR3 amino acid sequence together with its V-gene family, and reads lacking a unique V-gene family were excluded. To address suspected cross-contamination and a sequencing artifact, a later analysis removed a few hundred highly shared, low-generation-probability nucleotide sequences. In a later analysis, a clonal expansion index was calculated for each public chain from normalized within-repertoire ranks of inferred template counts. Generation probabilities in a later analysis came from a VDJ recombination model fitted to out-of-frame rearrangements, and those results were checked against IGoR. A later analysis scored TCR-TCR, TCR-HLA and TCR-CMV co-occurrence with hypergeometric tests, applying a repertoire-size bias correction to TCR pairs. In a later analysis, false discovery rates were estimated by permuting HLA or CMV assignments 20 times. In a later analysis, co-occurring TCRs were grouped with DBSCAN, and TCRdist sequence similarity was added when clustering was performed within HLA-allele-positive subsets. Repertoires with fewer than 30,000 or more than 120,000 public chains were left out of co-occurrence clustering, as were five repertoires with anomalous nucleotide sharing. Held by TCRdb, this immuneACCESS table contains in-frame sequences only and omits some clones. Under half of the omission traces to an unresolved V gene where checked; the cause of the rest is unknown. V, J and clone size derive from that table, while D and trimming were established from the DNA sequence. The sample contains some 90,000 clones, more than 60% of them found a single time. Approximately 3% of the sample rests with the top ten.

CDR1 is given as LNHDA and CDR2 as SQIVND, both from the germline V gene (reference sequence). Germline trimming: 7 bases from V, 6 bases from J; junction bases outside gene matches: 6. The cysteine opens and the phenylalanine closes a CDR3 of 14 amino acids. Just CDR3 DNA is preserved here, 42 bases in frame from base 1. The cohort comprised fewer than 700 healthy bone marrow donors. At the time of sampling, all cohort members were nominally healthy, though unrecorded immune exposures were likely present. The donor tested CMV seronegative, placing the donor among the 350 to 400 seronegative members of the cohort. A peripheral blood sample was provided by each donor, and peripheral blood mononuclear cells were used for TCR beta sequencing. Genomic DNA extraction from the blood cell samples was performed with the Qiagen DNeasy Blood Extraction Kit.

The sample taken for sequencing was PBMCs. Rearrangement joined TRBV19 to TRBJ1-5; 10 junctional bases match TRBD1. The TCR originated in a man under 40 in good health and CMV-seronegative. The CDR3 reads as follows: CASNPGQGGQPQHF. The sequence in DNA is TGTGCCAGTAACCCAGGACAGGGGGGTCAGCCCCAGCATTTT.